The clone carrying this T cell receptor (beta chain) was seen only a few times. Its antigen is not known. Every bit of the isolated RNA underwent reverse transcription, so sequencing read expressed TCRB transcripts. Assay used: immunoSEQ multiplex PCR; TCRdb lists only in-frame clones, some missing. The sample records more than 250,000 clones, approximately 14% being singletons. This sample was included in a study of beta chain features in type 1 diabetes. Broader study findings: The study found moderately but significantly shorter TCRB CDR3s in all four CD4+ subsets of Type 1 diabetes patients.

The sequenced sample consisted of naive CD4+ T cells from blood. The clonotype comes from a man younger than 45 with type 1 diabetes.

For the CDR3, the DNA is TGCGCCAGCAGTCAGTACCTAAAAGAGACCCAGTACTTC. Its translation is CASSQYLKETQYF. The rearrangement joins TRBV23-1 to TRBJ2-5, with unresolved D. TRBV23-1 is known as an ORF, though its function is uncertain. Trimming stripped 3 bases from V and 3 bases from J, with 8 bases between. The CDR3 sequence is 13 residues long.